The 28 T cell receptor beta chains listed next were all sequenced from one sample in a study of breast tumors, draining lymph nodes, adjacent tissues. One entry per CDR3 protein, called by TCRdb with MiXCR from the multiplex PCR reads. The sample contains approximately 210,000 distinct CDR3 sequences, around 32% of which appear only once. Axillary draining lymph nodes of breast cancer patients supplied the node samples. The specimen was axillary lymph node tissue. Every receptor here comes from a female donor with breast cancer. Some clones in this sample may be carry-over from other donors' samples.

This clonotype was counted many times. This may be a read error: a much more frequent sequence differs by one nucleotide. The CDR3 carries no conserved terminal phenylalanine or tryptophan, so it likely arises from a read error. The chain is built from TRBV19 and TRBJ2-5; 8 bases are shared with TRBD2. This CDR3 spans 16 amino acids. The germline CDR1 and CDR2 sequences are LNHDA and SQIVND (reference sequence). V dropped 5 bases and J dropped 0; count of bases not matched to a gene: 8. The CDR3 DNA is TGTGCCAGTAGTTTTCGACTAGCGCAGTACCAAGAGACCCAGTACTCC. This codes for CASSFRLAQYQETQYS.

Ten or more counts support this clonotype. This rearrangement joins TRBV4-2 to TRBJ1-2, with 7 bases lining up with TRBD1. The CDR3 spans 14 residues. V lost 3 bases, J lost 4 bases, and 5 bases stayed unmatched. Per the germline V gene, CDR1 is LGHNA and CDR2 is YNFKEQ. CDR3 in amino acids: CASSHQGGSYGYTF. CDR3 nucleotide sequence: TGTGCCAGCAGCCATCAGGGGGGAAGCTATGGCTACACCTTC.

This clonotype was counted many times. The V gene is TRBV9, the J gene TRBJ1-2; D remains ambiguous. Trimming removed 0 bases from V and 4 bases from J, with 7 bases in between. From germline, CDR1 is SGDLS and CDR2 YYNGEE. The CDR3 is made up of 13 amino acids. The CDR3 protein is CASSVGGVYGYTF. The DNA of the CDR3 is TGTGCCAGCAGCGTAGGTGGAGTCTATGGCTACACCTTC.

The chain couples TRBV7-2 to TRBJ1-5; 9 bases match TRBD1. The V and J ends lost 5 bases and 14 bases, in that order; junction bases with no gene match: 13. CDR3 length equals 14 residues. Per germline, CDR1 SGHTA and CDR2 FQGNSA. CDR3 region: CASSRKDRGTYEHF. DNA for the CDR3: TGTGCCAGCAGCCGAAAGGACAGGGGAACCTACGAGCATTTT.

This clonotype came up a few times. This chain uses TRBV3-1 with TRBJ2-2; 9 positions agree with TRBD1. In germline, CDR1 is LGHDT, CDR2 YNNKEL (reference sequence). The J segment lost 4 bases and the V segment lost 5 bases, leaving 8 bases of the junction unmatched. CDR3 length: 16 amino acids. DNA for the CDR3: TGTGCCAGCAGCGGACAGGGGCCCACCTTCACCGGGGAGCTGTTTTTT. Its translation is CASSGQGPTFTGELFF.

This clonotype was detected ten times or more. One junction end disagrees with the germline gene, perhaps due to a read error. The CDR3 sequence: CASSSRKGTSGFNPYDEQFF. The CDR3 region has the DNA TGTGCCAGCAGCTCCCGAAAGGGGACTAGCGGATTTAACCCCTACGATGAGCAGTTCTTC. The chain employs TRBV7-6 and TRBJ2-1, with 11 bases aligning to TRBD2. CDR1 and CDR2 from the germline V gene are SGHVS and FNYEAQ. This CDR3 has 20 amino acids.

This clonotype was observed a few times. The J gene is TRBJ2-2, the V gene TRBV11-2; possibly TRBD2 for D (6 bases). Germline V lookup: CDR1 SGHAT, CDR2 FQNNGV. The CDR3 loop spans 15 amino acids. Trimming left V 1 base short and J 4 bases short, with 10 bases between. In DNA, the CDR3 is TGTGCCAGCAGCTTAGGGGGGGTGACCACCGGGGAGCTGTTTTTT. It is translated as CASSLGGVTTGELFF.

The sample holds many counts of this clonotype. The chain couples TRBV13 to TRBJ2-7, with a weak D call TRBD2 (5 bases). From germline, CDR1 is PRHDT and CDR2 FYEKMQ (reference sequence). V shed 5 bases and J shed 6 bases, with 11 bases lying between them. The CDR3 has 12 amino acids. The chain's CDR3 is CASSLGASEQYF. For the CDR3, the DNA is TGTGCCAGCAGCCTGGGAGCCAGCGAGCAGTACTTC.

This clonotype was seen more than once but under ten times. A clone one base away is much larger, so this may be a read error. The rearrangement links TRBV20-1 to TRBJ2-5; no firm D call. CDR3 length: 12 amino acids. Germline V gene lookup returns CDR1 DFQATT and CDR2 SNEGSKA (reference sequence). The CDR3 loop reads CSAEARQETPYF. The DNA of the CDR3 is TGCAGTGCTGAGGCAAGACAAGAGACCCCGTACTTC.

This clonotype was seen ten or more times. The chain has TRBV6-5 and TRBJ2-1, with no clear D. Trimming cost V 5 bases and J 9 bases, with 14 bases left between them. The germline V gene has CDR1 MNHEY and CDR2 SVGAGI. The CDR3 consists of 13 residues. CDR3 in amino acids: CASSPPREREQFF. The CDR3 DNA reads as TGTGCCAGCAGTCCCCCCCGCGAGCGTGAGCAGTTCTTC.

A remark on this clonotype: This is likely a read error, given that the CDR3 carries no conserved phenylalanine or tryptophan at its end. The chain uses TRBV19 and TRBJ2-7, with 9 nucleotides matching TRBD1. This CDR3 region has 16 residues. The germline CDR1 and CDR2 sequences are LNHDA and SQIVND (reference sequence). The V segment lost 8 bases and the J segment 2 bases; nucleotides outside the gene matches: 13. DNA for the CDR3: TGTGCCAGTCAAACCACCCCGGGACAGGGACCCTACGAGCAGTACTCC. The encoded protein is CASQTTPGQGPYEQYS.

This clonotype was detected ten times or more. The chain links TRBV6-5 to TRBJ2-1; 8 bases match TRBD2. Germline CDR1 MNHEY, CDR2 SVGAGI. Germline trimming cut 6 bases from V and 3 bases from J; bases unmatched to any gene: 16. This CDR3 comprises 18 residues. As DNA, the CDR3 is TGTGCCAGCAGATCCCTCCTCTTGACTAGCGCCTACTACAATGAGCAGTTCTTC. This gives the protein CASRSLLLTSAYYNEQFF.

The chain is built from TRBV29-1 and TRBJ1-6, with D tentatively TRBD1 (5 bases). Germline lookup yields CDR1 SQVTM and CDR2 ANQGSEA. This CDR3 has 12 residues. Between the trimmed V and J ends, which lost 8 bases and 8 bases, there was a span of 13 bases. CDR3: CSFQGVDSPLHF. DNA of the CDR3: TGCAGCTTCCAGGGCGTAGATTCACCCCTCCACTTT.

This clonotype was picked up a small number of times. The J gene is TRBJ1-2, the V gene TRBV6-2 or TRBV6-3; a possible D gene is TRBD1 (5 bases). This CDR3 has 16 amino acids. V dropped 5 bases and J dropped 2 bases, with 18 bases sitting between them. The V gene's germline CDR1 is MNHEY and CDR2 SVGEGT. The CDR3 loop is CASSPSAGRRNYGYTF. DNA for the CDR3: TGTGCCAGCAGTCCCTCAGCGGGACGGAGGAACTATGGCTACACCTTC.

The chain couples TRBV28 to TRBJ2-3; 10 bases map to TRBD2. Germline CDR1 and CDR2: MDHEN and SYDVKM. The V gene end was trimmed by 8 bases and the J gene end by 4 bases; junction bases not matched to a gene: 12. The CDR3 totals 16 residues. Written as DNA, the CDR3 is TGTGCCAGCTCGGACAGCGGGAGGGCCGGTTCAGATACGCAGTATTTT. The encoded protein is CASSDSGRAGSDTQYF.

V is TRBV7-9 and J is TRBJ2-3, with 9 positions matching TRBD2. There are 15 residues in the CDR3. CDR1 is SEHNR and CDR2 is FQNEAQ in the germline V gene (reference sequence). Germline trimming cut 4 bases from V and 1 base from J; bases unmatched to any gene: 3. This chain's CDR3 is CASSSRGGGTDTQYF. As DNA, the CDR3 is TGTGCCAGCAGCTCGCGGGGGGGCGGCACAGATACGCAGTATTTT.

Points on this clonotype: One base away lies a much larger clone, so this may be a sequencing read error. The rearrangement links TRBV11-2 to TRBJ1-1; TRBD1 agrees at 8 bases. The CDR3 is 14 amino acids. After removal of 4 bases from V and 4 bases from J, the junction contained 5 bases not matched to a gene. Germline V lookup: CDR1 SGHAT, CDR2 FQNNGV. The chain's CDR3 is CASSWTGTTTEAFF. The DNA for the CDR3 is TGTGCCAGCAGCTGGACAGGGACGACCACTGAAGCTTTCTTT.

The sample holds many counts of this clonotype. The chain has TRBV7-2 and TRBJ2-3; the match to TRBD2 covers 9 bases. V was pared by 6 bases and J by 5 bases, with 9 bases of the junction left unmatched. This CDR3 comprises 15 residues. Germline CDR1 reads SGHTA; CDR2 reads FQGNSA. CDR3 sequence (DNA): TGTGCCAGCAGGTTGACGGGACTAGCTAAAGATACGCAGTATTTT. Protein: CASRLTGLAKDTQYF.

About this clonotype itself: This may come from a read error, since a much larger clone is one base off. CDR3 sequence reads: CASSFRRGDTHYF. As DNA, the CDR3 is TGTGCCAGCAGTTTCAGAAGGGGAGATACGCATTATTTT. The chain recombines TRBV27 with TRBJ2-3; tentatively, D is TRBD1 or TRBD2 (5 bases each). Germline loops: CDR1 MNHEY, CDR2 SMNVEV (reference sequence). The CDR3 contains 13 residues.

Remarks on this clonotype: Being one base from a much bigger clone, this may be a read error. V and J are TRBV5-4 and TRBJ2-4, with D perhaps matching TRBD2 (5 bases). The CDR3 length is 17 residues. Per the germline V gene, CDR1 is SGHNT and CDR2 is YYREEE (reference sequence). Deletions cut 4 bases from V and 3 bases from J, with 20 bases between. The CDR3 sequence: CASSASSPGKGKNIQYF. CDR3 sequence (DNA): TGTGCCAGCAGCGCCTCCTCTCCGGGAAAAGGCAAAAACATTCAGTACTTC.

The J gene is TRBJ2-3, the V gene TRBV7-9; D is unclear. The DNA end favors TRBJ1-5, so the J call may be wrong. Per the germline V gene, CDR1 is SEHNR and CDR2 is FQNEAQ (reference sequence). CDR3 length: 15 amino acids. CDR3 amino acids: CASRSGGGGTDTQHF. The CDR3 bases are TGTGCCAGCAGGTCAGGCGGAGGCGGCACAGATACGCAGCATTTT.

The chain couples TRBV20-1 to TRBJ2-1; maybe TRBD1 (6 bases). This CDR3 has 14 residues. Germline V CDR1 and CDR2: DFQATT, SNEGSKA (reference sequence). V was trimmed by 6 bases and J by 7 bases, leaving 19 bases between them. The CDR3 spells CSAGSGQYGNEQFF. CDR3 DNA: TGCAGTGCGGGGTCCGGACAGTACGGGAATGAGCAGTTCTTC.

Comment on this clonotype: It may be a read error: a sequence one base away is much more abundant. The chain employs TRBV19 and TRBJ2-4, with D possibly being TRBD2 (7 bases). V was pared by 1 base and J by 2 bases, with 18 bases between. This CDR3 is built from 18 residues. Germline V CDR1 and CDR2: LNHDA, SQIVND (reference sequence). The CDR3 DNA reads TGTGCCAGTAGTATAGTACTAGTGGGAGGGGGAACCAAAAACATTCAGTACTTC. This encodes CASSIVLVGGGTKNIQYF.

The V and J genes are TRBV27 and TRBJ2-1; TRBD1 matches at 8 bases. CDR3 length equals 11 residues. Germline V gene sequence: CDR1 MNHEY, CDR2 SMNVEV (reference sequence). Losses at the gene ends were 6 bases for V and 9 bases for J; bases not matched to a gene: 1. The CDR3 loop is CASRQGGEQFF. For the CDR3, the DNA is TGTGCCAGCAGACAGGGGGGTGAGCAGTTCTTC.

Comment on this clonotype: Sequence at one end of the junction differs from germline and may be a read error. J is TRBJ2-5 and V is TRBV20-1; D is undetermined. The V gene's germline CDR1 is DFQATT and CDR2 SNEGSKA (reference sequence). The CDR3 runs 11 residues. The CDR3 region is CSARGYETQCF. In DNA, the CDR3 is TGCAGTGCTAGGGGCTATGAGACCCAGTGCTTC.

Comments on this clonotype: A much larger clone lies one base from this, so it may be a read error. The chain is built from TRBV5-8 and TRBJ1-4; D not certain. Per germline, CDR1 SGHTS and CDR2 YDEGEE. This CDR3 spans 15 amino acids. The CDR3 nucleotides are TGTGTCAGCAGCTTGGAGGCGGGGTACTATGAAAAACTGTTTTTT. It translates to CVSSLEAGYYEKLFF.

This clonotype was seen many times. The CDR3, as DNA: TGTGCCAGCAGCTTGGTGGCTGCGGGGACGGTCACAGATACGCAGTATTTT. Its protein product is CASSLVAAGTVTDTQYF. The chain joins TRBV7-6 to TRBJ2-3; tentatively, D is TRBD2 (6 bases). Per germline, CDR1 SGHVS and CDR2 FNYEAQ. Trimming removed 3 bases from V and 2 bases from J, with 18 bases in between. CDR3 size: 17 residues.

With respect to this clonotype: Likely a read error: the CDR3 ends without its conserved phenylalanine or tryptophan. CDR3 DNA: TGCGCCAGCAGGGGGGCAGGGACCTACGGGCAGTACCTC. Its translation: CASRGAGTYGQYL. The J gene is TRBJ2-7, the V gene TRBV5-1; possibly TRBD1 for D (6 bases). There are 13 residues in the CDR3. Germline V gene sequence: CDR1 SGHRS, CDR2 YFSETQ.